This T cell receptor beta chain came from a study of blood T cell repertoires in COVID-19. Study-level information: Both acute and convalescent COVID-19 samples were obtained from the United States, Italy and Spain.

Germline CDR1 is SGHDT and CDR2 is YYEEEE. This CDR3 spans 14 amino acids. This clone came up once. An end of the junction differs from the germline gene, which may be a read error. Profiled with immunoSEQ multiplex PCR; TCRdb holds only in-frame clones, not every one. The sample holds around 120,000 clones; 88% are singletons and the top ten take 1.5% to 1.9%. The sequencing sample was made of peripheral blood. The chain joins TRBV5-6 to TRBJ2-5; 8 bases agree with TRBD2. The clonotype comes from a human donor in a cohort sampled during active COVID-19. This chain's CDR3 is CASSPEPGLDFQNF. The DNA for the CDR3 is TGTGCCAGCAGCCCAGAACCGGGACTAGACTTCCAAAACTTC.